These 10 T cell receptor beta chains were sequenced from one sample in a study of human T cells and chemical hapten exposure. In TCRdb, the RACE reads were re-called with MiXCR into one record per CDR3 protein. Among hundreds of thousands of distinct CDR3 sequences listed, under 6.5% were seen once. Time point reported: patch test 2, 6 weeks after DPC sensitization. Treatment denoted: therapeutic diphenylcyclopropenone sensitization with weekly scalp DPC. The input for sequencing was whole blood, taken in connection with sensitization to the hapten diphenylcyclopropenone (DPC). These receptors were obtained from a woman between 18 and 30 years old with alopecia areata. Some clones in this sample may be carry-over from other donors' samples.

This clonotype has ten or more counts. The chain links TRBV4-1 to TRBJ2-7, with D unclear. CDR3 length: 16 residues. Germline assignment: CDR1 MGHRA and CDR2 YSYEKL. Trimming removed 0 bases from V and 2 bases from J, with 14 bases in between. CDR3 loop: CASSQDTTATTYEQYF. DNA for the CDR3: TGCGCCAGCAGCCAAGATACTACGGCCACCACCTACGAGCAGTACTTC.

On this clonotype: This may come from a read error, since a much larger clone is one base off. The V gene is TRBV10-3, the J gene TRBJ1-1, with a possible D match to TRBD1 (5 bases). CDR3 size: 16 residues. Deletions cut 1 base from V and 4 bases from J, with 16 bases between. Germline values: CDR1 ENHRY, CDR2 SYGVKD. Here the CDR3 reads CAISELKGLLGTEAFF. Here the CDR3 DNA reads TGTGCCATCAGTGAGTTGAAGGGGTTGTTGGGCACTGAAGCTTTCTTT.

V gene TRBV6-6 combines with J gene TRBJ1-5; D gene ambiguous. From germline, CDR1 is MNHNY and CDR2 SVGAGI (reference sequence). The V gene lost 11 bases and the J gene lost 1 base, with 12 bases spanning the gap. There are 13 residues in the CDR3. CDR3 region: CAAGGISNQPQHF. The CDR3 DNA sequence: TGTGCCGCTGGAGGGATAAGCAATCAGCCCCAGCATTTT.

The sample holds a few counts of this clonotype. The CDR3, as DNA: TGTGCCAGCACCGACGGAAACACCGGGGAGCTGTTTTTT. Protein: CASTDGNTGELFF. This chain connects TRBV7-3 to TRBJ2-2; D is uncertain. From germline, CDR1 is SGHTA and CDR2 FQGTGA. V shed 7 bases and J shed 2 bases, with 8 bases lying between them. The CDR3 runs to 13 residues. The complete variable domain, with remaining parts taken from reference TRBV7-3 and TRBJ2-2, reads GAGVSQTPSNKVTEKGKYVELRCDPISGHTALYWYRQSLGQGPEFLIYFQGTGAADDSGLPNDRFFAVRPEGSVSTLKIQRTERGDSAVYLCASTDGNTGELFFGEGSRLTVL.

This clonotype showed up many times. V gene TRBV6-1 combines with J gene TRBJ1-5, with a tentative D call TRBD1 (6 bases). The CDR3 runs 15 residues. V was shortened by 5 bases and J by 2 bases, with 13 bases between the two germline ends. Per the germline V gene, CDR1 is MNHNS and CDR2 is SASEGT. The CDR3: CASSRGPGGNQPQHF. CDR3 in DNA: TGTGCCAGCAGTCGGGGGCCGGGCGGCAATCAGCCCCAGCATTTT.

This clonotype was seen at least ten times. This chain links TRBV20-1 with TRBJ1-1, with a weak D call TRBD1 (5 bases). The CDR3 is 13 residues long. Between the trimmed V and J ends, which lost 5 bases and 0 bases, there was a span of 10 bases. Per the germline V gene, CDR1 is DFQATT and CDR2 is SNEGSKA (reference sequence). This CDR3 is CSAYRNMNTEAFF. The CDR3 DNA is TGCAGTGCTTACAGGAACATGAACACTGAAGCTTTCTTT.

This clonotype was seen a handful of times. The rearrangement links TRBV7-8 to TRBJ2-2; D tentatively reads TRBD1 or TRBD2 (6 bases each). The germline gives CDR1 SGHVS, CDR2 FQNEAQ. This CDR3 spans 15 amino acids. Trimming took off 2 bases at V and 5 bases at J, with 12 bases between the two ends. In nucleotides, the CDR3 is TGTGCCAGCAGCTTAAGGGGGGCGGGAACCGGGGAGCTGTTTTTT. Its translation is CASSLRGAGTGELFF.

This clonotype was recorded many times. J is TRBJ2-7 and V is TRBV7-2, with D possibly matching TRBD2 (6 bases). CDR3 size: 15 residues. The germline V gene has CDR1 SGHTA and CDR2 FQGNSA. V gave up 0 bases and J gave up 6 bases, with 15 bases separating them. CDR3 bases: TGTGCCAGCAGCTTAGCTGGGGGGACCCCCCCCGAGCAGTACTTC. It encodes CASSLAGGTPPEQYF.

The sample holds a few counts of this clonotype. The CDR3 sequence is CASSHTRTGTVNEKLFF. In nucleotides, the CDR3 is TGCGCCAGCAGCCACACTCGAACCGGGACAGTAAATGAAAAACTGTTTTTT. The V and J genes are TRBV4-3 and TRBJ1-4; 7 positions match TRBD1. Germline V gene sequence: CDR1 LGHNA, CDR2 YSLEER. The CDR3 length is 17 residues. V dropped 3 bases and J dropped 5; count of bases not matched to a gene: 12.

This clonotype has a handful of counts. This chain connects TRBV6-2 or TRBV6-3 to TRBJ2-7, with D perhaps given as TRBD1 or TRBD2 (5 bases each). Germline CDR1 reads MNHEY; CDR2 reads SVGEGT. This CDR3 has 17 amino acids. With 0 bases removed from V and 3 bases from J, the gap between germline ends came to 18 bases. CDR3 nucleotides: TGTGCCAGCAGTTACTCCGCCCGGGACCCAGGCGGCTACGAGCAGTACTTC. This codes for CASSYSARDPGGYEQYF.